The rows below give T cell receptor beta chains drawn from one sample of a study of CD8 T cells in Susac syndrome. TCRdb used MiXCR to reprocess the immunoSEQ multiplex PCR reads, holding one entry per CDR3 protein. This sample has some 250,000 distinct CDR3 sequences, with almost 97% found just once. Sequencing was done on a sample of CD4+ T cells from PBMCs. These receptors were obtained from a human donor with Susac syndrome. Both conserved end residues are part of each CDR3. Fields, in order: D gene, clone size, J gene, V gene, CDR3 DNA, CDR3 protein. The D gene is left open where the match is weak. A row's size may be missing; if present it is once, few, many or a size class.

>TRBD2|NA|TRBJ2-1|TRBV5-1
TGCGCCAGCAGCCACCGCCCAGCGGGAGAGAGGAGTGAGCAGTTCTTC
CASSHRPAGERSEQFF
>NA|NA|TRBJ1-5|TRBV27
TGTGCCAGCAGACTTACAACAGGGAATCAGCCCCAGCATTTT
CASRLTTGNQPQHF
>NA|NA|TRBJ2-3|TRBV20-1
TGCAGTGCTGGGCCTAGCACAGATACGCAGTATTTT
CSAGPSTDTQYF
>NA|NA|TRBJ2-7|TRBV11-2
TGTGCCAGCAGCTTAGTGCGGAGGTCCCACGAGCAGTACTTC
CASSLVRRSHEQYF
>TRBD1|NA|TRBJ1-1|TRBV5-6
TGTGCCAGCAGCTATAAAAAACAGGGGAGGCCTGAAGCTTTCTTT
CASSYKKQGRPEAFF
>NA|once|TRBJ2-1|TRBV28
TGTGCCAGCAGTTTGTCGTCGGGCGGCAATGAGCAGTTCTTC
CASSLSSGGNEQFF
>NA|NA|TRBJ2-3|TRBV5-1
TGCGCCAGCACCCGAAGGGGCACAGATACGCAGTATTTT
CASTRRGTDTQYF
>NA|NA|TRBJ1-2|TRBV18
TGTGCCAGCTCACCACCGGTGACAGCGACGGGGCAGTATGGCTACACCTTC
CASSPPVTATGQYGYTF
>TRBD1|NA|TRBJ1-3|TRBV29-1
TGCAGCGTCCTATGGACAGGGCAGGGAAACACCATATATTTT
CSVLWTGQGNTIYF
>NA|NA|TRBJ1-1|TRBV29-1
TGCAGCGCGGAACAGTCCAAGAACACTGAAGCTTTCTTT
CSAEQSKNTEAFF
>TRBD1|NA|TRBJ1-5|TRBV30
TGTGCCTGGAGTGGAGGGGAACAGGGGGTGCGGCAGCCCCAGCATTTT
CAWSGGEQGVRQPQHF
>NA|NA|TRBJ1-1|TRBV29-1
TGCAGCGTAAATACAGGGATGAACACTGAAGCTTTCTTT
CSVNTGMNTEAFF
>NA|NA|TRBJ1-2|TRBV14
TGTGCCAGCAGCCAAATCCTCTTGACAGGCACCTATGGCTACACCTTC
CASSQILLTGTYGYTF
>TRBD1|NA|TRBJ1-2|TRBV28
TGTGCCAGCAGTCCTGACAGGGATCATGGCTACACCTTC
CASSPDRDHGYTF
>TRBD1|once|TRBJ2-7|TRBV28
TGTGCCAGCAGCGATCCGAGACAGGGATTACGGGAGCAGTACTTC
CASSDPRQGLREQYF
>NA|NA|TRBJ1-1|TRBV4-1
TGCGCCAGCAGCCAACCTCTACAGGGTCGGGACACTGAAGCTTTCTTT
CASSQPLQGRDTEAFF
>NA|NA|TRBJ2-1|TRBV11-2
TGTGCCAGCACCCCCGGTCGCGAGCAGTTCTTC
CASTPGREQFF
>NA|NA|TRBJ1-1|TRBV30
TGTGCCTGGAAATTTGAGGCCGCAACACCCAAGGCTTTCTTT
CAWKFEAATPKAFF
>NA|NA|TRBJ2-7|TRBV29-1
TGCAGCTACCTGGGCGGCCTCTCCTACGAGCAGTACTTC
CSYLGGLSYEQYF
>TRBD2|NA|TRBJ2-1|TRBV29-1
TGCAGCTCGTTGGAAACAGCGGGAGTCAATGAGCAGTTCTTC
CSSLETAGVNEQFF
>NA|NA|TRBJ1-2|TRBV20-1
TGCAGTGCGCGTATTAACTATGGCTACACCTTC
CSARINYGYTF
>TRBD2|NA|TRBJ2-1|TRBV29-1
TGCAGCGTTGAGCTAGCGGGACACAATGAGCAGTTCTTC
CSVELAGHNEQFF
>TRBD1|NA|TRBJ1-1|TRBV7-2
TGTGCCAGCAGCTGGACAGGGTCTTACACTGAAGCTTTCTTT
CASSWTGSYTEAFF
>NA|NA|TRBJ2-1|TRBV7-3
TGTGCCAGCAGCTTCAGGGGTGCCAATGAGCAGTTCTTC
CASSFRGANEQFF
>NA|NA|TRBJ2-7|TRBV29-1
TGCAGCGGGTCTAACTCCTACGAGCAGTACTTC
CSGSNSYEQYF
>NA|NA|TRBJ1-4|TRBV29-1
TGCAGCGTTGGGGCCTCGGCGGGAAGTATCGGTGAAAAACTGTTTTTT
CSVGASAGSIGEKLFF
>NA|NA|TRBJ1-1|TRBV29-1
TGCAGCGCGGCTGTCGGGAACACTGAAGCTTTCTTT
CSAAVGNTEAFF
>TRBD1|NA|TRBJ2-7|TRBV5-1
TGCGCCAGCAGCTTCCTATCCCTGGGACAGGGTTACGAGCAGTACTTT
CASSFLSLGQGYEQYF
>TRBD1|NA|TRBJ1-4|TRBV7-7
TGTGCTAGCAGCTCGGGACAGACTAATGAAAAACTGTTTTTT
CASSSGQTNEKLFF
>NA|NA|TRBJ1-5|TRBV18
TGTGCCAGCTCATCAACAGGGAACAATCAGCCCCAGCATTTT
CASSSTGNNQPQHF
>TRBD1|NA|TRBJ1-4|TRBV5-1
TGCGCCAGCAGCTTGGGGGACAGGGCGGACGAAAAACTGTTTTTT
CASSLGDRADEKLFF
>NA|NA|TRBJ2-1|TRBV20-1
TGCAGTGTTACGAAACAGGGCCCTTACAATGAGCAGTTCTTC
CSVTKQGPYNEQFF
>NA|NA|TRBJ1-2|TRBV9
TGTGCCAGCAGCGTACACCAACAGGTGCTCTATGGCTACACCTTC
CASSVHQQVLYGYTF